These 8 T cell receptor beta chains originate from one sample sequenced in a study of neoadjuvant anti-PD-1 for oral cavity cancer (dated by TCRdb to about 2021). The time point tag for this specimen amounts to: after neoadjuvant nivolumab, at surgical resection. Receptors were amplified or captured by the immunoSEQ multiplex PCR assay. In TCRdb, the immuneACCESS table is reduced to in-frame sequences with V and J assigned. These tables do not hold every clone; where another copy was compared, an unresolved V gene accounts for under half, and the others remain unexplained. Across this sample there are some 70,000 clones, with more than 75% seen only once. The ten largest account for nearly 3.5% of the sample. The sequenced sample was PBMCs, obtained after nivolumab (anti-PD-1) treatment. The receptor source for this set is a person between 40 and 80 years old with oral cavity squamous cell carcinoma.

The CDR3 DNA follows: TGTGCCAGCCGGGCGGGAGGCCATGGCTACACCTTC. Residues: CASRAGGHGYTF. This sequence joins TRBV7-2 and TRBJ1-2, with D hard to call. The V and J ends lost 8 bases and 6 bases respectively, with 13 bases between them. CDR3 size: 12 residues. Germline V gene lookup returns CDR1 SGHTA and CDR2 FQGNSA.

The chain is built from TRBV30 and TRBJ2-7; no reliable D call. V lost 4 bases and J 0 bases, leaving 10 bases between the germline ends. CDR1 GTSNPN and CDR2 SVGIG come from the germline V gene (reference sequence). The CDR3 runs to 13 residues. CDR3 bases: TGTGCCTGGATGGCCCCAAGCTCCTACGAGCAGTACTTC. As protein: CAWMAPSSYEQYF.

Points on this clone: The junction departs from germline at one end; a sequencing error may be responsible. The CDR3 DNA is TGTACCAGTGGACGGTACAATCAGCCCCAGCATTTT. Its translation is CTSGRYNQPQHF. The chain has TRBV6-5 and TRBJ1-5; D call uncertain. Germline CDR1 is MNHEY and CDR2 is SVGAGI. The CDR3 length is 12 residues.

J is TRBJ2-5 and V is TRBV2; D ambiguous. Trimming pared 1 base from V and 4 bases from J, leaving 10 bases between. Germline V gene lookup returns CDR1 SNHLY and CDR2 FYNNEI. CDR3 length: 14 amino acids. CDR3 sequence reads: CASSEGVRAETQYF. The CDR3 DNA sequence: TGTGCCAGCAGTGAAGGCGTTAGGGCAGAGACCCAGTACTTC.

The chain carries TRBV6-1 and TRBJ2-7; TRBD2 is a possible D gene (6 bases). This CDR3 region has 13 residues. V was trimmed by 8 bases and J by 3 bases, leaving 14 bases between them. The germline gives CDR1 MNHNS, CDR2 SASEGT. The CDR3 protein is CASFEEGYYEQYF. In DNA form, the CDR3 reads TGTGCCAGCTTTGAGGAGGGATACTACGAGCAGTACTTC.

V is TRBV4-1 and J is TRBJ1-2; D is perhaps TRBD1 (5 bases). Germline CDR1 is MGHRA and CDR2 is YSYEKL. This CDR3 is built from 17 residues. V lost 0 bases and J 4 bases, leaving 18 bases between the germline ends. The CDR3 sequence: CASSQDLVAGTFYGYTF. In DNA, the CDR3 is TGCGCCAGCAGCCAAGACCTGGTTGCAGGGACCTTCTATGGCTACACCTTC.

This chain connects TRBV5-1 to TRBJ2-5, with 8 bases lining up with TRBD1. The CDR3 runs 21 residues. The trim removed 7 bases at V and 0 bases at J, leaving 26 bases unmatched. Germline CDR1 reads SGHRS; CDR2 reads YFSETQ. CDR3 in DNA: TGCGCCAGCCGACCGAAACCAGGACAGGGTCCATCGACCACCCACCAAGAGACCCAGTACTTC. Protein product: CASRPKPGQGPSTTHQETQYF.

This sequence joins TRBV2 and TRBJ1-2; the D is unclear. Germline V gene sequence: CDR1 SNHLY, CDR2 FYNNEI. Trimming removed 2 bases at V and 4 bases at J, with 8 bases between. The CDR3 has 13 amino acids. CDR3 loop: CASSESTSYGYTF. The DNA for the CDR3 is TGTGCCAGCAGTGAATCTACCAGCTATGGCTACACCTTC. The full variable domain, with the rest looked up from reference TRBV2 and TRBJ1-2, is EPEVTQTPSHQVTQMGQEVILRCVPISNHLYFYWYRQILGQKVEFLVSFYNNEISEKSEIFDDQFSVERPDGSNFTLKIRSTKLEDSAMYFCASSESTSYGYTFGSGTRLTVV.